This section outlines one T cell receptor beta chain sequence together with its context. Its specific antigen is unknown. A clone one base away is much larger, so this may be a read error. Libraries were made using 5' RACE. TCRdb records Illumina HiSeq 2500 as the sequencer. A second PCR of about 7 to 12 cycles was run with a J-beta primer mix and a sample-barcoded 5' primer. A unique molecular identifier was introduced onto each TCR beta cDNA molecule by a template-switch 5' adaptor carrying 12 random nucleotides. Each sample yielded at least 2.5 million CDR3-containing paired-end reads. The Mint cDNA synthesis kit, primed by a TRBC-specific oligonucleotide, was used to synthesize first-strand cDNA from all RNA. Following uracil-DNA glycosylase treatment, all cDNA underwent a first 18-cycle PCR with the universal primers M1SS and BC2_uni_R. The authors' pipeline ran thus. For normalization, 1 million high-quality reads were randomly selected from each sample, with every read carrying a distinct molecular identifier. Reads with shared molecular identifiers were discarded instead of being binned into consensus sequences. MiTCR, run with a Q25 quality threshold and the strictest error-elimination algorithm, handled CDR3 identification, clonotype clustering and error correction. A nonparametric unseen species model with Euler transformation was used to estimate a lower bound on total TCR beta diversity. TCRdb reworked the public reads: Q25 trimming with fastp, MiXCR clone assembly, productive beta chains retained. Each record represents a unique CDR3 protein, reported with the most common genes and DNA among its rows. The V and J calls follow TCRdb's processing rather than the paper's. This sample comprises about 680,000 distinct CDR3 sequences, 45% to 50% of them detected only once. The ten largest make up approximately 32% of the sample.

This sample stems from a study of blood T cells in healthy people across ages (dated by TCRdb to between 2014 and 2017). At the level of the whole study: In model experiments, template switching captured about one uniquely barcoded TCR beta cDNA molecule for every two T cells. Using deep sequencing normalized with unique cDNA molecular identifiers, the study measured how TCR beta repertoire diversity changes with age. The donors were divided into four age groups: young (average approximately 17 years), middle-aged (approximately 42), aged (about 60) and long-lived (82). To avoid experimental bias, donors of different ages were distributed randomly across sequencing lanes. Two additional independent replicas of 1 million unique cDNA reads from the same blood draw were analyzed for two donors (one aged 18 to 30 and one aged 80 or older).

The donors were some 36 Caucasian individuals from Russia, aged roughly 6 to 90 years, who were systemically healthy. Each donor gave 9 to 10 milliliters of peripheral blood, collected into EDTA-treated Vacutainer tubes. Ficoll-Paque density-gradient centrifugation was used to isolate PBMCs, with at least 6 million per sample. Total RNA, at least 6 micrograms per sample, was extracted from PBMCs with Trizol reagent. For every donor, an aliquot of PBMCs went through flow cytometry to measure the percentages of naive CD45RAhigh/CD27high T cells. Study-level results and caveats: The CMV infection status of donors was not known, potentially confounding age-related changes in expanded clonotypes. There was a strong correlation between observed TCR beta diversity and the percentage of naive T cells measured by flow cytometry. Because profiling used bulk unsorted PBMCs, naive and antigen-experienced compartments could not be compared conclusively. Estimates of total diversity based on one million sequenced T cells were considered lower bounds and underestimates. Compared with the aged group, more naive CD4+ T cells, fewer expanded clones and increased TCR diversity were shown by the long-lived group, suggesting age selection. As age increased, observed TCR beta diversity per million T cells dropped in a roughly linear way, and a significant reduction was already evident by age roughly 36.

Sequences were obtained from blood. The clonotype originates from a woman aged 60 to 75 in good health.

CDR3 sequence: CASGRAGGRETQYF. The DNA sequence follows: TGTGCCAGCGGCCGGGCCGGTGGCAGGGAGACCCAGTACTTC. The chain couples TRBV28 to TRBJ2-5, with the D gene call left open. The CDR3, cysteine through phenylalanine, is 14 amino acids long. Solely the CDR3 DNA is kept, with 42 bases framed from the first base. The junction shows trimming of 8 bases on V and 5 bases on J, plus 18 bases between the germline ends. CDR1 and CDR2 are read off the germline V gene as MDHEN and SYDVKM.